A selection of T cell receptor beta chains follows, all from one sample in a study of response to subunit inactivated influenza vaccine. TCRdb analysed the RT-PCR reads with MiXCR anew, one entry per CDR3 protein. The sample yields about 570,000 distinct CDR3 sequences, roughly 12% seen once. These data are also associated with another study on T cells expressing NK-cell markers.

The input for sequencing was PBMCs from blood, taken on the day of vaccination. The receptor set was obtained from a man over 45 who received an inactivated influenza vaccine. CDR3s include the opening cysteine and the closing phenylalanine or tryptophan. Fields, in order: clone size, V gene, D gene, J gene, CDR3 protein, CDR3 DNA. The D gene is left open where the match is weak. Expanded clones are given a class, and other clones once, few, many or no size at all.

>-|TRBV4-3|TRBD1|TRBJ1-2
CASSQDGQGYYGYTF
TGCGCCAGCAGCCAAGACGGACAGGGCTACTATGGCTACACCTTC
>-|TRBV19|-|TRBJ1-2
CASNPGTSYGYTF
TGTGCCAGTAATCCCGGGACTTCGTATGGCTACACCTTC
>few|TRBV19|-|TRBJ1-1
CASRTGRLNTEAFF
TGTGCCAGTAGAACCGGGCGACTGAACACTGAAGCTTTCTTT
>-|TRBV2|-|TRBJ2-3
CASSVLQGADTQYF
TGTGCCAGCAGTGTACTCCAAGGGGCAGATACGCAGTATTTT
>-|TRBV11-3|-|TRBJ2-1
CASSFGGTRDEQFF
TGTGCCAGCAGCTTTGGCGGGACGAGAGATGAGCAGTTCTTC
>-|TRBV7-2|-|TRBJ2-5
CASSLAAGIQETQYF
TGTGCCAGCAGCTTAGCGGCGGGGATCCAAGAGACCCAGTACTTC
>-|TRBV5-1|TRBD2|TRBJ2-5
CASSPSSGGWETQYF
TGCGCCAGCAGCCCATCATCGGGGGGATGGGAGACCCAGTACTTC
>few|TRBV10-3|TRBD2|TRBJ2-7
CAISDSGRSIYEQYF
TGTGCCATCAGTGACAGCGGGAGATCAATCTACGAGCAGTACTTC
>few|TRBV7-6|-|TRBJ2-6
CASSSRRWEVVAGANVLTF
TGTGCCAGCAGCTCTAGACGGTGGGAGGTCGTAGCTGGGGCCAACGTCCTGACTTTC
>few|TRBV7-2|TRBD1|TRBJ2-5
CASRSGGSGWRLETQYF
TGTGCCAGCAGATCAGGGGGAAGTGGGTGGAGGTTAGAGACCCAGTACTTC